The 20 T cell receptor beta chains presented below share a single source sample, sequenced in a study of identical twins. TCRdb redid the calling of the 5' RACE reads with MiXCR, one entry per CDR3 protein. The sample records 700,000 to 950,000 distinct CDR3 sequences, roughly 12% being singletons. Separately, the same data were catalogued under a study of yellow fever vaccine responses in identical twins.

Specimen: PBMCs. These TCRs come from a woman between 18 and 29 years old in good health.

V usage is TRBV29-1 and J usage is TRBJ2-2; possible D gene TRBD1, 6 bases. The ends were cut back, 4 bases at V and 1 base at J, with 13 bases in the middle. Germline V gene data show CDR1 as SQVTM and CDR2 as ANQGSEA. This CDR3 has 15 amino acids. The DNA of the CDR3 is TGCAGCGTTGGCCAGGGGCAAAGGAACACCGGGGAGCTGTTTTTT. As protein: CSVGQGQRNTGELFF.

This clonotype was detected once. The V gene is TRBV12-3 or TRBV12-4, the J gene TRBJ1-1; TRBD1 is a possible D gene (6 bases). The CDR3 length is 13 residues. Trimming took 4 bases from V and 4 from J, leaving 10 bases between them. CDR3 amino acids: CASSWQGPTEAFF. The CDR3, as DNA: TGTGCCAGCAGTTGGCAGGGGCCCACTGAAGCTTTCTTT.

A few counts support this clonotype. This chain joins TRBV7-3 and TRBJ2-7; D remains ambiguous. The CDR3 spans 13 residues. Germline CDR1 reads SGHTA; CDR2 reads FQGTGA. The germline V and J ends were trimmed by 2 bases and 5 bases, with 10 bases remaining between them. The DNA of the CDR3 is TGTGCCAGCAGCTTAGCCCCTGGGGACGAGCAGTACTTC. This translates into CASSLAPGDEQYF. The variable domain in full, with the rest retrieved from reference TRBV7-3 and TRBJ2-7, is GAGVSQTPSNKVTEKGKYVELRCDPISGHTALYWYRQSLGQGPEFLIYFQGTGAADDSGLPNDRFFAVRPEGSVSTLKIQRTERGDSAVYLCASSLAPGDEQYFGPGTRLTVT.

The rearrangement uses TRBV5-1 and TRBJ2-1; D perhaps matches TRBD2 (7 bases). CDR3 length: 15 amino acids. CDR1 and CDR2 (germline): SGHRS, YFSETQ. Trimming shortened V by 6 bases and J by 4 bases, and 17 bases separated the two germline ends. As DNA, the CDR3 is TGCGCCAGCATTTCAGGGGACTACCCGTACAATGAGCAGTTCTTC. This encodes CASISGDYPYNEQFF.

This rearrangement joins TRBV29-1 to TRBJ2-7, with unresolved D. This CDR3 has 13 amino acids. V gave up 2 bases and J gave up 0 bases, with 8 bases separating them. Germline CDR1 reads SQVTM; CDR2 reads ANQGSEA. CDR3 in DNA: TGCAGCGTTGAATCAGTACCCTCCTACGAGCAGTACGTC. It translates to CSVESVPSYEQYV.

The chain carries TRBV7-9 and TRBJ1-1; weak D call: TRBD1 (5 bases). The germline V gene encodes CDR1 SEHNR and CDR2 FQNEAQ (reference sequence). CDR3 size: 16 residues. V was clipped by 1 base and J by 1 base, with 13 bases between them. The CDR3 bases are TGTGCCAGCAGCTTAGGAGGGACGGGGAAGAACACTGAAGCTTTCTTT. Protein product: CASSLGGTGKNTEAFF.

This clonotype has a handful of counts. The genes are TRBV20-1 and TRBJ2-5; D gene uncertain. Germline V lookup: CDR1 DFQATT, CDR2 SNEGSKA (reference sequence). The CDR3 spans 11 residues. Deletions cut 5 bases from V and 5 bases from J, with 9 bases between. CDR3 sequence reads: CSAVSRETQYF. CDR3 nucleotides: TGCAGTGCTGTTTCTCGGGAGACCCAGTACTTC.

The chain is built from TRBV29-1 and TRBJ1-1; perhaps TRBD1 as D (5 bases). The CDR3 contains 12 residues. Trimming took off 3 bases at V and 9 bases at J, with 14 bases between the two ends. Germline V gene sequence: CDR1 SQVTM, CDR2 ANQGSEA. CDR3 residues: CSVESAGVKAFF. In nucleotides, the CDR3 is TGCAGCGTTGAGAGTGCGGGGGTTAAAGCTTTCTTT.

This clonotype was seen more than once but under ten times. The chain links TRBV6-1 to TRBJ2-2, with D tentatively TRBD1 (6 bases). The V gene's germline CDR1 is MNHNS and CDR2 SASEGT. The CDR3 length is 15 residues. Between the trimmed V and J ends, which lost 4 bases and 7 bases, there was a span of 16 bases. The CDR3 loop reads CASSVVQGFDGELFF. The CDR3 coding sequence is TGTGCCAGCAGTGTTGTACAGGGATTCGACGGGGAGCTGTTTTTT.

J is TRBJ2-1 and V is TRBV5-1, with D maybe TRBD1 (6 bases). The CDR3 loop spans 15 amino acids. Trimming shortened V by 5 bases and J by 5 bases, and 17 bases separated the two germline ends. Germline values: CDR1 SGHRS, CDR2 YFSETQ. The CDR3 loop reads CASRKAGTTNNEQFF. CDR3 nucleotide sequence: TGCGCCAGCAGGAAGGCCGGGACAACAAACAATGAGCAGTTCTTC. The full variable domain, in which reference TRBV5-1 and TRBJ2-1 provide the parts outside the CDR3, is KAGVTQTPRYLIKTRGQQVTLSCSPISGHRSVSWYQQTPGQGLQFLFEYFSETQRNKGNFPGRFSGRQFSNSRSEMNVSTLELGDSALYLCASRKAGTTNNEQFFGPGTRLTVL.

This rearrangement joins TRBV9 to TRBJ2-6; 9 bases are a match to TRBD1. Germline values: CDR1 SGDLS, CDR2 YYNGEE. The CDR3 contains 19 residues. J lost 1 base, V lost 3 bases, and 11 bases had no gene match. Here the CDR3 DNA reads TGTGCCAGCAGCGCACCCGGTCGGGACAGGGTGTCTGGGGCCAACGTCCTGACTTTC. Protein sequence: CASSAPGRDRVSGANVLTF.

This clonotype was observed at least ten times. V gene TRBV4-2 combines with J gene TRBJ2-5, with a weak D call TRBD1 (6 bases). The germline CDR1 and CDR2 sequences are LGHNA and YNFKEQ. CDR3 size: 15 residues. V gave up 1 base and J gave up 4 bases, with 13 bases separating them. The CDR3 region is CASSQGGGSRETQYF. For the CDR3, the DNA is TGTGCCAGCAGCCAAGGTGGGGGCTCTCGAGAGACCCAGTACTTC.

Many counts were recorded for this clonotype. The rearrangement uses TRBV5-6 and TRBJ2-1; 7 nucleotides line up with TRBD1. The germline V gene has CDR1 SGHDT and CDR2 YYEEEE. Trimming at V came to 4 bases and at J to 7 bases, leaving 2 bases not matched to a gene. The CDR3 sequence is 12 residues long. The CDR3, as DNA: TGTGCCAGCAGCGGGGACAGTAATGAGCAGTTCTTC. The encoded protein is CASSGDSNEQFF.

This clonotype was found many times. J is TRBJ2-1 and V is TRBV5-1, with no clear D. The CDR3 totals 15 residues. V dropped 2 bases and J dropped 10 bases, with 19 bases sitting between them. Germline V CDR1 and CDR2: SGHRS, YFSETQ. The DNA of the CDR3 is TGCGCCAGCAGCTTTGGGCAGTTCGATGAGGAGGAGCAGTTCTTC. Its translation is CASSFGQFDEEEQFF.

The V gene is TRBV20-1, the J gene TRBJ2-1; 9 positions agree with TRBD1. Trimming cost V 1 base and J 10 bases; bases outside gene matches: 8. This CDR3 has 14 residues. The germline V gene encodes CDR1 DFQATT and CDR2 SNEGSKA (reference sequence). CDR3 DNA sequence: TGCAGTGCTAGAGTGGGACAGGGACTTTTGGAGCAGTTCTTC. Amino acids: CSARVGQGLLEQFF.

This clonotype was detected many times. V usage is TRBV6-1 and J usage is TRBJ1-1, with D tentatively TRBD1 (6 bases). Looked up from germline, CDR1 is MNHNS and CDR2 is SASEGT. This CDR3 region has 14 residues. V lost 7 bases and J lost 1, with 13 bases in between. Here the CDR3 reads CASTRGGGNTEAFF. Written as DNA, the CDR3 is TGTGCCAGCACCCGAGGGGGTGGGAACACTGAAGCTTTCTTT.

This chain joins TRBV27 and TRBJ2-3; 7 bases are shared with TRBD1. Looked up from germline, CDR1 is MNHEY and CDR2 is SMNVEV (reference sequence). V dropped 4 bases and J dropped 1; count of bases not matched to a gene: 5. The CDR3 sequence is 15 residues long. The CDR3 reads CASSSTGARTDTQYF. In DNA form, the CDR3 reads TGTGCCAGCAGTTCCACAGGGGCCCGCACAGATACGCAGTATTTT.

Note on this clonotype: Germline is not matched at one junction end, which may reflect a read error. The CDR3 spells CCARRLAGGSLETQYF. DNA for the CDR3: TGCTGTGCCCGTAGACTAGCGGGAGGTTCATTGGAGACCCAGTACTTC. The V gene is TRBV20-1, the J gene TRBJ2-5, with 13 bases lining up with TRBD2. Germline CDR1 and CDR2: DFQATT and SNEGSKA (reference sequence). This CDR3 contains 16 residues.

The chain joins TRBV12-3 or TRBV12-4 to TRBJ1-5; D might be TRBD1 (6 bases). This CDR3 region has 11 residues. Trimming cost V 6 bases and J 9 bases, with 9 bases left between them. CDR3 protein: CASSRGSPQHF. The CDR3 nucleotides are TGTGCCAGCAGCAGGGGATCGCCCCAGCATTTT.

This clonotype was recorded a few times. The chain carries TRBV12-3 or TRBV12-4 and TRBJ1-2; D gene ambiguous. Between the trimmed V and J ends, which lost 2 bases and 5 bases, there was a span of 15 bases. CDR3 length: 15 residues. In DNA, the CDR3 is TGTGCCAGCAGTTTAAGGGAGGCCCTATTGTATGGCTACACCTTC. Translated, it gives CASSLREALLYGYTF.